This TCR beta chain was obtained from a study of cytomegalovirus exposure and HLA in healthy donors. The donors (healthy individuals) were bone marrow donors. Despite likely unrecorded immune exposures, the donors were nominally healthy at the time of sampling. PCR employed 60 Vbeta and 13 Jbeta primers. The data were produced by immunoSEQ multiplex PCR, yet TCRdb's version contains in-frame clones alone and is incomplete. The repertoire has roughly 84,000 clones, more than 60% of them found once; the top ten carry around 6%. Remarks on this clone: What it binds is unknown.

Study-wide findings and caveats: Trimming of TCR beta V- and J-genes showed a link, identified in a later analysis, to a missense DCLRE1C variant.

The source is a male donor in good health and CMV-seropositive. Sequenced: PBMCs.

This CDR3 reads CASSGREDWTYEQYF. Written as DNA, the CDR3 is TGTGCCAGCAGCGGTCGTGAGGACTGGACCTACGAGCAGTACTTC. The chain combines TRBV6-1 with TRBJ2-7; TRBD2 might be the D (5 bases). Germline loops: CDR1 MNHNS, CDR2 SASEGT. This CDR3 has 15 amino acids. Trimming cost V 6 bases and J 2 bases, with 17 bases left between them.